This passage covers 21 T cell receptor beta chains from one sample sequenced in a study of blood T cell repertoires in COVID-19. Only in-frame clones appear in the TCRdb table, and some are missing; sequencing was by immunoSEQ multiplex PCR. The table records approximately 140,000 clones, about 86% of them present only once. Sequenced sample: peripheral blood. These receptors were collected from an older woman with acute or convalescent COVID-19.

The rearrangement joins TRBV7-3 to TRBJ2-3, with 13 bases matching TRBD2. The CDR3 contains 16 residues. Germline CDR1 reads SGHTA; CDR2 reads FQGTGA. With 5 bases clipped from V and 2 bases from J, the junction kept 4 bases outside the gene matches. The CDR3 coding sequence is TGTGCCAGCAGCAAACTAGCGGGGGGGCCCACAGATACGCAGTATTTT. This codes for CASSKLAGGPTDTQYF.

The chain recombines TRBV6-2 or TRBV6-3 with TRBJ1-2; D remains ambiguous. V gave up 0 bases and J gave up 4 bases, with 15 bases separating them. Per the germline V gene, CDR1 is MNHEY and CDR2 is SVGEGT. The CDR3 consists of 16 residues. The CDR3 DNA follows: TGTGCCAGCAGTTACTCGACGGCGGGGTCCGGCTATGGCTACACCTTC. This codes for CASSYSTAGSGYGYTF.

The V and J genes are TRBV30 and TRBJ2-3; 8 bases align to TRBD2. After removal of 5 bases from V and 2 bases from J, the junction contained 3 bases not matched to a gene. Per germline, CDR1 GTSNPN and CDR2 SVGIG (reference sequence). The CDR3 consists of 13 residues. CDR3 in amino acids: CAWDGGDTDTQYF. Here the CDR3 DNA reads TGTGCCTGGGACGGGGGGGACACAGATACGCAGTATTTT.

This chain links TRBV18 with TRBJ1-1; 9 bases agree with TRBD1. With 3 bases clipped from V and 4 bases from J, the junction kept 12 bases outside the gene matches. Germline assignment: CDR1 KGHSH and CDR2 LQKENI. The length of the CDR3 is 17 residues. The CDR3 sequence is CASSPLILGQGATEAFF. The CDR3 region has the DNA TGTGCCAGCTCACCGCTTATTCTGGGACAGGGAGCCACTGAAGCTTTCTTT.

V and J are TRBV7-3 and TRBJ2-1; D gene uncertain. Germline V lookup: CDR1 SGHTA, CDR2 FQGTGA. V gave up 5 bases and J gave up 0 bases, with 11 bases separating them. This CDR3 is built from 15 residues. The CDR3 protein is CASSKTATSYNEQFF. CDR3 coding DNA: TGTGCCAGCAGCAAAACAGCTACCTCCTACAATGAGCAGTTCTTC.

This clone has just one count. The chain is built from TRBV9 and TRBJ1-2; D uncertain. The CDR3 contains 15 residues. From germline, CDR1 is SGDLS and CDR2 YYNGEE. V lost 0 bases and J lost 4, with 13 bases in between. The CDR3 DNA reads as TGTGCCAGCAGCGTAGAAACCGTTGGTAGCTATGGCTACACCTTC. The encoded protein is CASSVETVGSYGYTF.

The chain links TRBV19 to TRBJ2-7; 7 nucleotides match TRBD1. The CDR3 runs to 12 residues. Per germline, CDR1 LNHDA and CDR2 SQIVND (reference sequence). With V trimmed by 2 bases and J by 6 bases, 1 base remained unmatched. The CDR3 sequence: CASSINRGEQYF. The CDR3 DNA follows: TGTGCCAGTAGTATAAACAGGGGCGAGCAGTACTTC.

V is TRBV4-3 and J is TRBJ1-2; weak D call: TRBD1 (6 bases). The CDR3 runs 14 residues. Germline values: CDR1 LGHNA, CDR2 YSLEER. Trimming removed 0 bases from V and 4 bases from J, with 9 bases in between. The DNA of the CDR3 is TGCGCCAGCAGCCAAGACGACAGGTTCTATGGCTACACCTTC. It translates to CASSQDDRFYGYTF.

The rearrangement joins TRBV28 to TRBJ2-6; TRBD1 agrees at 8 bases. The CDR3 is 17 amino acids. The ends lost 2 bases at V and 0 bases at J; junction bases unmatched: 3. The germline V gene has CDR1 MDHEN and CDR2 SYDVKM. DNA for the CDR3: TGTGCCAGCAGTTTAGAAGGACAGGGCTCTGGGGCCAACGTCCTGACTTTC. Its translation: CASSLEGQGSGANVLTF.

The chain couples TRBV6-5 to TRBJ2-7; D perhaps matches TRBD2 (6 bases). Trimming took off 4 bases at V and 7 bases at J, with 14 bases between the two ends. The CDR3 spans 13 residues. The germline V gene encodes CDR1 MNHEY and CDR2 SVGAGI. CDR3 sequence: CASSFGGRREQYF. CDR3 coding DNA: TGTGCCAGCAGTTTCGGGGGTCGTCGGGAGCAGTACTTC.

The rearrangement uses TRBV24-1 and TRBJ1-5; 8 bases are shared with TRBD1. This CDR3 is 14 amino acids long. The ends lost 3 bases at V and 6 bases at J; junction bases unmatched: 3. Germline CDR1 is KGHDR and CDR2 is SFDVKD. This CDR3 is CATSDTTGGQPQHF. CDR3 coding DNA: TGTGCCACCAGTGATACTACAGGGGGTCAGCCCCAGCATTTT.

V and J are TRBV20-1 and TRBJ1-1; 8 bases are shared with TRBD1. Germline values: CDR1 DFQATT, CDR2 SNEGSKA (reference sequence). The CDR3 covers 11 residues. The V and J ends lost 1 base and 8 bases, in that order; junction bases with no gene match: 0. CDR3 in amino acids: CSARGTGEAFF. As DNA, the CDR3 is TGCAGTGCTAGAGGGACAGGGGAAGCTTTCTTT.

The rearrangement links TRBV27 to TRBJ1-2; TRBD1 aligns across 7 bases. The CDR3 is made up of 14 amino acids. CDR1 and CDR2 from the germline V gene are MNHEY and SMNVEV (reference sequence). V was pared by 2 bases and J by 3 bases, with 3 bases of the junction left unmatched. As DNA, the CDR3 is TGTGCCAGCAGTTTACGGACAGGTTACTATGGCTACACCTTC. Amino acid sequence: CASSLRTGYYGYTF.

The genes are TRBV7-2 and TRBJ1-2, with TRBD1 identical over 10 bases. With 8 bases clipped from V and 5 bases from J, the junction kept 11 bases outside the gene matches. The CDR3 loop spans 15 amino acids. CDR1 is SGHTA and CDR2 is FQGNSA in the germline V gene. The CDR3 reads CASDLHPGQGYGYTF. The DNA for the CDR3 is TGTGCCAGCGACCTTCATCCGGGACAGGGGTATGGCTACACCTTC.

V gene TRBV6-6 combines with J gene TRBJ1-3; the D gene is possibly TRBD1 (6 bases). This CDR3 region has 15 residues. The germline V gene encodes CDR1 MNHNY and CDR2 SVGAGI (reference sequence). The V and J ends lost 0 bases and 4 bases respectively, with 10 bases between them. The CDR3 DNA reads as TGTGCCAGCAGTTACTCGGGGACACTGGGAAACACCATATATTTT. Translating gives CASSYSGTLGNTIYF.

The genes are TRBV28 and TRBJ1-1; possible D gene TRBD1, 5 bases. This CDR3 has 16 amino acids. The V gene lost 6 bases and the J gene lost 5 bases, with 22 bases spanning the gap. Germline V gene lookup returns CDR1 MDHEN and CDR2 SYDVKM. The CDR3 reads CASRTGPGQASTEAFF. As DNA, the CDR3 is TGTGCCAGCAGAACAGGCCCCGGCCAGGCCTCGACTGAAGCTTTCTTT.

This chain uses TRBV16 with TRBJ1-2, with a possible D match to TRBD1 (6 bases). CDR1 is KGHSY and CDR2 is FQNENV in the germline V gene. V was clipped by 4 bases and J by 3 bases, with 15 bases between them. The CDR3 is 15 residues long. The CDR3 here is CASSPDSGSYYGYTF. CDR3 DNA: TGTGCCAGCAGCCCGGACAGTGGATCTTACTATGGCTACACCTTC.

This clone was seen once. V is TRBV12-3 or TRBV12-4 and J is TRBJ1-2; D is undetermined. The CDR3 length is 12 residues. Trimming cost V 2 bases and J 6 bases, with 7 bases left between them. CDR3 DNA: TGTGCCAGCAGTTTATGGGGAGATGGCTACACCTTC. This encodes CASSLWGDGYTF.

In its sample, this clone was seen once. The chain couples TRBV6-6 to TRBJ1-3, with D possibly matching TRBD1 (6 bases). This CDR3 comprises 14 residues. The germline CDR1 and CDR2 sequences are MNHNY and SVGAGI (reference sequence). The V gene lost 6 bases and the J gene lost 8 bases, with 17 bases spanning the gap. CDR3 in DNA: TGTGCCAGCAGGAACGTGGGGGCTTGGGACACCATATATTTT. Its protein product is CASRNVGAWDTIYF.

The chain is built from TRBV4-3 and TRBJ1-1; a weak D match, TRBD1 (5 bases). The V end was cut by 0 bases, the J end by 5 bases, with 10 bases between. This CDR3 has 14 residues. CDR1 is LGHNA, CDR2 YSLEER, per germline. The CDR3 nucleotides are TGCGCCAGCAGCCAAGAATCCAGGGATACTGAAGCTTTCTTT. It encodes CASSQESRDTEAFF.

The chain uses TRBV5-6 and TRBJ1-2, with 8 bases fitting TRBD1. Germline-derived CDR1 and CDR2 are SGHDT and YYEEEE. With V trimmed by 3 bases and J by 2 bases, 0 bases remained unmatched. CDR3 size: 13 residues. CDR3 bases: TGTGCCAGCAGCTGGGACAGGAACTATGGCTACACCTTC. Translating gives CASSWDRNYGYTF.